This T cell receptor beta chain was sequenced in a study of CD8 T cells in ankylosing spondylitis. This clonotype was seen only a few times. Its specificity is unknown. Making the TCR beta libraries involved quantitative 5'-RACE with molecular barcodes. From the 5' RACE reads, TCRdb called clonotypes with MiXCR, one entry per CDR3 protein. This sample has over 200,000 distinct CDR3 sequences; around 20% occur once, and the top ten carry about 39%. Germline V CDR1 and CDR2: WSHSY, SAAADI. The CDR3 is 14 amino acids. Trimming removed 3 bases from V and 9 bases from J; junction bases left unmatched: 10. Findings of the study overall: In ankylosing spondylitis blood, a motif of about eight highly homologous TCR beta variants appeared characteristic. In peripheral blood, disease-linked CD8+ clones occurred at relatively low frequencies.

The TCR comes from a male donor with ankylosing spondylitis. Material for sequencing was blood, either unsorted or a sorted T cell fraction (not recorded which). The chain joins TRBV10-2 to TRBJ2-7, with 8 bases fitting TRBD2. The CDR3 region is CASSDSPGGPGQYF. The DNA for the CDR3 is TGCGCCAGCAGTGACTCGCCGGGAGGGCCAGGGCAGTACTTC.